Listed here are 3 T cell receptor beta chains from one sample, sequenced in a study of glioma-infiltrating T cells after dendritic cell vaccination. Clones were read by immunoSEQ multiplex PCR, and TCRdb kept only the in-frame ones, dropping some. The data contain around 100,000 clones, about four fifths of them singletons. This specimen was blood, taken before dendritic cell vaccination. Receptor source: a human donor with glioblastoma.

The rearrangement uses TRBV7-2 and TRBJ2-1; 8 bases fit TRBD1. V was pared by 3 bases and J by 9 bases, with 1 base of the junction left unmatched. Per the germline V gene, CDR1 is SGHTA and CDR2 is FQGNSA. The CDR3 loop spans 12 amino acids. The CDR3 nucleotides are TGTGCCAGCAGCTTTCAGGGGGCTGAGCAGTTCTTC. Translating it yields CASSFQGAEQFF.

The genes are TRBV20-1 and TRBJ1-1; TRBD1 might be the D (5 bases). Germline V CDR1 and CDR2: DFQATT, SNEGSKA (reference sequence). CDR3 size: 11 residues. V was cut by 2 bases and J by 6 bases, with 7 bases left in between. In DNA form, the CDR3 reads TGCAGTGCTAGATGGGGGGCTGAAGCTTTCTTT. This gives the protein CSARWGAEAFF.

This chain joins TRBV7-2 and TRBJ2-5; possibly TRBD2 for D (6 bases). There are 16 residues in the CDR3. Between the trimmed V and J ends, which lost 5 bases and 1 base, there was a span of 17 bases. Germline loops: CDR1 SGHTA, CDR2 FQGNSA. The CDR3 region has the DNA TGTGCCAGCAGCCCCCGGTGGGGGAGGATCCAAGAGACCCAGTACTTC. Translating it yields CASSPRWGRIQETQYF.